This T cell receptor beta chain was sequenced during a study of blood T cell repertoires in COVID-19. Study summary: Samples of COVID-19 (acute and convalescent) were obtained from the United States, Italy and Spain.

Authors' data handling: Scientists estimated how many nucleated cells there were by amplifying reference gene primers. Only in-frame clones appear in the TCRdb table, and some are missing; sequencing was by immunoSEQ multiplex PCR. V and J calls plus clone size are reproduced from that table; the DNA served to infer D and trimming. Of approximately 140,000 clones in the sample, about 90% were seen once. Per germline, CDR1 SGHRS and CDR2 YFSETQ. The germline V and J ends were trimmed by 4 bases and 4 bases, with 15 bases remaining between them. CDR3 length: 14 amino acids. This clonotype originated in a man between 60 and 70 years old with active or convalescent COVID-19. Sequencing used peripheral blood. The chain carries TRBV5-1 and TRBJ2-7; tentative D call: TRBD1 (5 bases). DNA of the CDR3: TGCGCCAGCAGCACCGACAGAACTTTATACGAGCAGTACTTC. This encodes CASSTDRTLYEQYF.